This T cell receptor beta chain was sequenced in a study of a mutant IDH1 vaccine in newly diagnosed glioma. The germline CDR1 and CDR2 sequences are SEHNR and FQNEAQ (reference sequence). Trimming took 8 bases from V and 2 from J, leaving 9 bases between them. This CDR3 region has 12 residues. With respect to this clone: Its cognate antigen is unknown.

Produced via immunoSEQ multiplex PCR; TCRdb's table is partial and in-frame only. The sample gives about 43,000 clones, around 85% of which show up once; 2% to 3% is in the top ten. Time point: week 23, last vaccination. Doses consisted of 300 ug of mutant IDH1 20-mer peptide each, paired with topical imiquimod. This specimen consisted of PBMCs, obtained from a glioma patient whose treatment included an IDH1 peptide vaccine. The chain carries TRBV7-9 and TRBJ1-1; no definite D call. The receptor comes from a young woman with glioma. Some clones in this sample may be carry-over from other donors' samples. The DNA for the CDR3 is TGTGCCAGCGGTAAGGGTAACACTGAAGCTTTCTTT. It translates to CASGKGNTEAFF.